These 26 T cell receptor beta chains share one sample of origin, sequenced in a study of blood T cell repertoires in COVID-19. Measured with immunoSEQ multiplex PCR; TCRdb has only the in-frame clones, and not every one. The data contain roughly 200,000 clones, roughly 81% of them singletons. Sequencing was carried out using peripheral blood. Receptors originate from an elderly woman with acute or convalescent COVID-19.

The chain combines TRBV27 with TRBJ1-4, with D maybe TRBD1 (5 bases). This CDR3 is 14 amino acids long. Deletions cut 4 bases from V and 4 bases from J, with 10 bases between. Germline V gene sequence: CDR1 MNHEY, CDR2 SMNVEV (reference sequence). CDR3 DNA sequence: TGTGCCAGCAGTTATACAGGTGTTAATGAAAAACTGTTTTTT. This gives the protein CASSYTGVNEKLFF.

The CDR3 nucleotides are TGCGCCAGCAGGTCCGGGACTTACTCTTACAATGAGCAGTTCTTC. It is translated as CASRSGTYSYNEQFF. V gene TRBV5-1 combines with J gene TRBJ2-1; weak D call: TRBD2 (6 bases). There are 15 residues in the CDR3. Deletions cut 5 bases from V and 4 bases from J, with 16 bases between. Germline CDR1 is SGHRS and CDR2 is YFSETQ.

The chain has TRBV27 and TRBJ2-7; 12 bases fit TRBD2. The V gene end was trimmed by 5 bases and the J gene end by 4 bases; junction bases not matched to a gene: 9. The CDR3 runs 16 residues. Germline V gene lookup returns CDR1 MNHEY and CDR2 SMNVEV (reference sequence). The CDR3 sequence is CASSLLTSGGLYEQYF. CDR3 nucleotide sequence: TGTGCCAGCAGTCTGCTGACTAGCGGGGGCCTTTACGAGCAGTACTTC.

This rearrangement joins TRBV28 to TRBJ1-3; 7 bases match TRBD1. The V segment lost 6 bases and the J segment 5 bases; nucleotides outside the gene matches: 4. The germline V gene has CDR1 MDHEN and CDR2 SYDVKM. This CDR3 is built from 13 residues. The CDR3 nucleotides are TGTGCCAGCAGCCGGGACAGCAGAAACACCATATATTTT. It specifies CASSRDSRNTIYF. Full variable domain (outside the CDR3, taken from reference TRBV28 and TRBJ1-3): DVKVTQSSRYLVKRTGEKVFLECVQDMDHENMFWYRQDPGLGLRLIYFSYDVKMKEKGDIPEGYSVSREKKERFSLILESASTNQTSMYLCASSRDSRNTIYFGEGSWLTVV.

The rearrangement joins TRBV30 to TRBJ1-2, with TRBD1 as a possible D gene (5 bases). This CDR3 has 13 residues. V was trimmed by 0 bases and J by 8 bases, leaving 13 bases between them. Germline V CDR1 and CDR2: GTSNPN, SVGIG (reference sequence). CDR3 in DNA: TGTGCCTGGAGTGTAAAGGCCTCAGGGGGCTACACCTTC. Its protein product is CAWSVKASGGYTF. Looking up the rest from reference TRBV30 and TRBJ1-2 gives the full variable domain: SQTIHQWPATLVQPVGSPLSLECTVEGTSNPNLYWYRQAAGRGLQLLFYSVGIGQISSEVPQNLSASRPQDRQFILSSKKLLLSDSGFYLCAWSVKASGGYTFGSGTRLTVV.

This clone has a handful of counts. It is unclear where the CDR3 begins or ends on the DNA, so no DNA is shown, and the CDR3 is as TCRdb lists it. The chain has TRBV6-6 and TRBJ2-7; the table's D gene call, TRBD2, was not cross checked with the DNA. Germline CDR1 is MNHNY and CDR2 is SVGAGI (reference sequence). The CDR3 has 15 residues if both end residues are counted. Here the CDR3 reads CASSSSGSGSYEQYF.

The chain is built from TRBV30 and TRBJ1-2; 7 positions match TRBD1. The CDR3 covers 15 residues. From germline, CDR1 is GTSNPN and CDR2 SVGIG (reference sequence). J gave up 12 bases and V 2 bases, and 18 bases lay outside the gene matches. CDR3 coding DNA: TGTGCCTGGAGTTTCCTAACCGGGACAGAAGCCCCCCACACCTTC. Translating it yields CAWSFLTGTEAPHTF.

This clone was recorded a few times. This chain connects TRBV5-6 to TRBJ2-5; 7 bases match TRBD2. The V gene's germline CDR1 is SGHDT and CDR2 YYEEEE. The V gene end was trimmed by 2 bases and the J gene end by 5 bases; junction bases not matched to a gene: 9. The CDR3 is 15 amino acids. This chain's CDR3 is CASSFNPGGGETQYF. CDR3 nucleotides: TGTGCCAGCAGCTTTAATCCGGGAGGCGGGGAGACCCAGTACTTC.

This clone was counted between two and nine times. The CDR3 spells CASSQDAGSANGYTF. The CDR3 nucleotides read TGCGCCAGCAGCCAAGATGCTGGCAGCGCGAATGGCTACACCTTC. The rearrangement uses TRBV4-1 and TRBJ1-2; no clear D. The CDR3 consists of 15 residues. Germline V lookup: CDR1 MGHRA, CDR2 YSYEKL. V was trimmed by 0 bases and J by 6 bases, leaving 14 bases between them.

The CDR3 sequence: CASSFGGSPETYNEQFF. The CDR3, as DNA: TGTGCCAGCAGCTTTGGAGGGAGCCCTGAAACTTACAATGAGCAGTTCTTC. The chain employs TRBV12-1 and TRBJ2-1; TRBD2, the D gene given by the table, was not confirmed from the DNA. TRBV12-1 is labeled a pseudogene. This CDR3 has 17 amino acids.

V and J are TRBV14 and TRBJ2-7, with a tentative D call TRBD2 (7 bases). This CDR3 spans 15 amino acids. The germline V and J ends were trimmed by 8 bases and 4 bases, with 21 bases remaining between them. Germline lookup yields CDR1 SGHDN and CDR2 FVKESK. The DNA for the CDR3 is TGTGCCAGCTCAAAAGGGGGGGCGCTTTGGTACGAGCAGTACTTC. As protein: CASSKGGALWYEQYF. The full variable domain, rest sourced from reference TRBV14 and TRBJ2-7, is EAGVTQFPSHSVIEKGQTVTLRCDPISGHDNLYWYRRVMGKEIKFLLHFVKESKQDESGMPNNRFLAERTGGTYSTLKVQPAELEDSGVYFCASSKGGALWYEQYFGPGTRLTVT.

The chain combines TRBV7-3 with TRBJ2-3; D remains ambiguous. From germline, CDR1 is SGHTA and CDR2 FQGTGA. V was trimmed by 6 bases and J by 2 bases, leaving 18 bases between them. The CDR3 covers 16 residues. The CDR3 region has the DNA TGTGCCAGCAGGGTACATTGGCCCTTATTCACAGATACGCAGTATTTT. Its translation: CASRVHWPLFTDTQYF.

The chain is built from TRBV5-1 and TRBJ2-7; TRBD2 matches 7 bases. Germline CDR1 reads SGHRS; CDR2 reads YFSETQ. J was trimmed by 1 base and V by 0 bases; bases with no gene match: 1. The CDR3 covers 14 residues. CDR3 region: CASSLDGGSYEQYF. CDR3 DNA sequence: TGCGCCAGCAGCTTGGACGGGGGGTCCTACGAGCAGTACTTC.

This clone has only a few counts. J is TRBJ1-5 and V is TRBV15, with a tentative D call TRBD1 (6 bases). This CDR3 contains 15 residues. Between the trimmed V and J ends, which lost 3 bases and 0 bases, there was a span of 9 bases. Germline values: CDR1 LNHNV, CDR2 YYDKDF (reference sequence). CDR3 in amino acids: CATSRIGGSNQPQHF. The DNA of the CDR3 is TGTGCCACCAGCAGGATAGGGGGTAGCAATCAGCCCCAGCATTTT.

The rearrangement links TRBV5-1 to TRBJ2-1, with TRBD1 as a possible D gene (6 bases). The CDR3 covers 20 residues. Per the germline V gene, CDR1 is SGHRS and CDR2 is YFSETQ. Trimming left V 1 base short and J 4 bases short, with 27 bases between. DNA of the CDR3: TGCGCCAGCAGCTTGTTCGAGGGCAGGGGCCGGCCGGGAACGTACAATGAGCAGTTCTTC. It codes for CASSLFEGRGRPGTYNEQFF.

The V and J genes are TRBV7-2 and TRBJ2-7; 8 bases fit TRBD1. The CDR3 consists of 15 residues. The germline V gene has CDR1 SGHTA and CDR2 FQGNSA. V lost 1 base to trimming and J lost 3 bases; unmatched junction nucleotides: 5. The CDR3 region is CASSLGQGPFYEQYF. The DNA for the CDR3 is TGTGCCAGCAGCTTAGGACAGGGGCCATTCTACGAGCAGTACTTC.

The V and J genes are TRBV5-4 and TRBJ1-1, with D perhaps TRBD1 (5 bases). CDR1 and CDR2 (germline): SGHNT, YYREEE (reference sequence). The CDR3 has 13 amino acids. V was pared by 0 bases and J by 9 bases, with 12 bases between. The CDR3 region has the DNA TGTGCCAGCAGCTTGGCAGGGCAGACAAAAGCTTTCTTT. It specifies CASSLAGQTKAFF. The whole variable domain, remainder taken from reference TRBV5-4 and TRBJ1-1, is ETGVTQSPTHLIKTRGQQVTLRCSSQSGHNTVSWYQQALGQGPQFIFQYYREEENGRGNFPPRFSGLQFPNYSSELNVNALELDDSALYLCASSLAGQTKAFFGQGTRLTVV.

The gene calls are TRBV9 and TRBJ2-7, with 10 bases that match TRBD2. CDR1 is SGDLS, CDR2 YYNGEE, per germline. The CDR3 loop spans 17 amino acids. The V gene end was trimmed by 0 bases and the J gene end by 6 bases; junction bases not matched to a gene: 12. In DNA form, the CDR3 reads TGTGCCAGCAGCGTAGCTCCGCTAGCGGGAGTGATCGGCGAGCAGTACTTC. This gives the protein CASSVAPLAGVIGEQYF. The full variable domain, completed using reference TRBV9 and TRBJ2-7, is DSGVTQTPKHLITATGQRVTLRCSPRSGDLSVYWYQQSLDQGLQFLIQYYNGEERAKGNILERFSAQQFPDLHSELNLSSLELGDSALYFCASSVAPLAGVIGEQYFGPGTRLTVT.

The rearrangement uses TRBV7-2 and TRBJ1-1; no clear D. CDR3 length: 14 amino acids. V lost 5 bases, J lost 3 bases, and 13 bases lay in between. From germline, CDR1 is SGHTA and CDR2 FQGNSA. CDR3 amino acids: CASSPSLWDTEAFF. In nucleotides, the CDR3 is TGTGCCAGCAGCCCTAGTCTCTGGGACACTGAAGCTTTCTTT.

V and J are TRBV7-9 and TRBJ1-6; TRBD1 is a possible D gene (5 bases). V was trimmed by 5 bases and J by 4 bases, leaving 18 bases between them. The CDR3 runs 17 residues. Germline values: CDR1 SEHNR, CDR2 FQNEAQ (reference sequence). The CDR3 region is CASSTTARTSYNSPLHF. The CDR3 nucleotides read TGTGCCAGCAGCACCACGGCAAGGACATCATATAATTCACCCCTCCACTTT.

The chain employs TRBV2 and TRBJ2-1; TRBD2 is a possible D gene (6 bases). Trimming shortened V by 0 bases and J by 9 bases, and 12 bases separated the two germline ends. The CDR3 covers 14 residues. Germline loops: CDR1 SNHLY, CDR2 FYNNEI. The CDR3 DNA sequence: TGTGCCAGCAGTGAAGCGCTTCTGCGGGGTGAGCAGTTCTTC. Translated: CASSEALLRGEQFF.

The CDR3: CASSLSGQGTTDTQYF. The DNA for the CDR3 is TGCGCCAGCAGCTTGTCGGGACAGGGGACCACAGATACGCAGTATTTT. This chain joins TRBV5-1 and TRBJ2-3; 10 nucleotides match TRBD1. CDR1 and CDR2 (germline): SGHRS, YFSETQ. The CDR3 is 16 residues long. The J segment lost 2 bases and the V segment lost 1 base, leaving 4 bases of the junction unmatched.

CDR3 bases: TGTGCCACCAGTGATTTGAAGGGGACAGGGAGAGAGACCCAGTACTTC. It translates to CATSDLKGTGRETQYF. The V call is TRBV24-1, the J call TRBJ2-5, with TRBD1 matching over 9 bases. The CDR3 has 16 residues. After removal of 0 bases from V and 4 bases from J, the junction contained 5 bases not matched to a gene. Germline V gene data show CDR1 as KGHDR and CDR2 as SFDVKD.

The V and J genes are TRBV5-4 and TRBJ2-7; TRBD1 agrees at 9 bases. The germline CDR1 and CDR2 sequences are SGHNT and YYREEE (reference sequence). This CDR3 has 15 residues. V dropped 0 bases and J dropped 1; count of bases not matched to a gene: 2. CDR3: CASSLATGGSYEQYF. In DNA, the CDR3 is TGTGCCAGCAGCTTGGCGACAGGGGGGTCCTACGAGCAGTACTTC.

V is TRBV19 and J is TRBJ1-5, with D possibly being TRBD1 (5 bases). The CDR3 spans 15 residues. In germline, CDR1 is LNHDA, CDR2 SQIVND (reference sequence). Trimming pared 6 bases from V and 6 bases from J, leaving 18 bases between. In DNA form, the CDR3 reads TGTGCCAGTAGCGGGGCGGCGGGAATCAGTCAGCCCCAGCATTTT. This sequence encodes CASSGAAGISQPQHF.

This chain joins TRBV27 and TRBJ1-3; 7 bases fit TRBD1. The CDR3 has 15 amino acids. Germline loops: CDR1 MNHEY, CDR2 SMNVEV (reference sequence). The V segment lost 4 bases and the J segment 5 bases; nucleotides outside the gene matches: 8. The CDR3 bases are TGTGCCAGCAGTTCCCTGGGACAGAAAAGAAACACCATATATTTT. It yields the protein CASSSLGQKRNTIYF.